This T cell receptor (beta chain) was sequenced in a study of regulatory T cells in long-lasting Graves disease. Overall study context: By definition, persistent Graves' disease involved antithyroid drugs for over 5 years alongside positive TSH receptor antibodies.

The CDR3 has 15 residues. The V gene end was trimmed by 4 bases and the J gene end by 6 bases; junction bases not matched to a gene: 9. CDR1 is SGDLS and CDR2 is YYNGEE in the germline V gene. Building of the TCR beta libraries involved iRepertoire HTBI primers and Arm-PCR of CDR3 regions. Each CDR3 protein gets one entry after TCRdb re-called the multiplex PCR reads with MiXCR. The sample lists roughly 450,000 distinct CDR3 sequences, about a fifth occurring once. Of note for this clonotype: Its antigen is still unknown.

General study points: Patients with persistent Graves' had lower TCR diversity than newly diagnosed patients.

Time point in this sample: persistent/refractory GD, antithyroid drugs over 5 years with positive TRAb. Researchers made the TCR library from RNA that was extracted from PBMCs. The J gene is TRBJ2-7, the V gene TRBV9; 11 bases line up with TRBD2. This material consisted of peripheral blood mononuclear cells (PBMCs), taken when the disease was refractory, from a patient treated with antithyroid drugs. This receptor was obtained from a female donor with Graves disease. CDR3 nucleotides: TGTGCCAGCAGCAAAGATACTAGCGGGAGAGGCGAGCAGTACTTC. Protein sequence: CASSKDTSGRGEQYF.